Below, one T cell receptor (beta chain) is given with its context. The repertoire was sequenced with immunoSEQ multiplex PCR; TCRdb's copy has only in-frame clones and lacks some. The sample lists 60,000 to 80,000 clones; 75% to 85% were seen once. Germline V CDR1 and CDR2: SGHTA, FQGNSA. The V gene lost 5 bases and the J gene lost 0 bases, with 11 bases spanning the gap. The CDR3 extends over 16 amino acids. The entry originates in a study of OX40 agonist ivuxolimab in advanced cancers. This specimen was CD4+ or CD8+ T cells sorted from blood, taken in a trial of the OX40 agonist ivuxolimab. The receptor was derived from an adult with an advanced solid tumor such as melanoma, head and neck, liver or kidney cancer. The genes are TRBV7-2 and TRBJ2-6; D possibly matches TRBD1 or TRBD2 (5 bases each). The CDR3 nucleotides are TGTGCCAGCAGCCTGGGACGGAACTCTGGGGCCAACGTCCTGACTTTC. Protein sequence: CASSLGRNSGANVLTF.